The T cell receptor (beta chain) under discussion was sequenced for a study of cytomegalovirus exposure and HLA in healthy donors. As for the study in general: It was reported in a later analysis that the same platform had been used for the 100 to 150 validation repertoires as for the 666 first-cohort repertoires. Broader study findings: The study designated fewer than 200 TCR beta chains cytomegalovirus-associated. Subsequent analysis of the approximately 110 validation repertoires found a tendency for first-cohort TCR clusters to co-occur.

The germline V gene has CDR1 MNHEY and CDR2 SVGAGI. V dropped 2 bases and J dropped 7 bases, with 12 bases sitting between them. The CDR3 runs 13 residues. Assay: immunoSEQ multiplex PCR; the TCRdb copy retains only in-frame clones and omits some. Of around 220,000 clones in the sample, around 80% are singletons; the top ten hold about an eighth. As to this clone: The antigen is unknown.

The source is a young woman in good health and CMV-seropositive. The sample consisted of PBMCs. The chain links TRBV6-5 to TRBJ2-7; the D is unclear. The CDR3 bases are TGTGCCAGCAGTTACACCACTGTAGGGGAGCAGTACTTC. It translates to CASSYTTVGEQYF.